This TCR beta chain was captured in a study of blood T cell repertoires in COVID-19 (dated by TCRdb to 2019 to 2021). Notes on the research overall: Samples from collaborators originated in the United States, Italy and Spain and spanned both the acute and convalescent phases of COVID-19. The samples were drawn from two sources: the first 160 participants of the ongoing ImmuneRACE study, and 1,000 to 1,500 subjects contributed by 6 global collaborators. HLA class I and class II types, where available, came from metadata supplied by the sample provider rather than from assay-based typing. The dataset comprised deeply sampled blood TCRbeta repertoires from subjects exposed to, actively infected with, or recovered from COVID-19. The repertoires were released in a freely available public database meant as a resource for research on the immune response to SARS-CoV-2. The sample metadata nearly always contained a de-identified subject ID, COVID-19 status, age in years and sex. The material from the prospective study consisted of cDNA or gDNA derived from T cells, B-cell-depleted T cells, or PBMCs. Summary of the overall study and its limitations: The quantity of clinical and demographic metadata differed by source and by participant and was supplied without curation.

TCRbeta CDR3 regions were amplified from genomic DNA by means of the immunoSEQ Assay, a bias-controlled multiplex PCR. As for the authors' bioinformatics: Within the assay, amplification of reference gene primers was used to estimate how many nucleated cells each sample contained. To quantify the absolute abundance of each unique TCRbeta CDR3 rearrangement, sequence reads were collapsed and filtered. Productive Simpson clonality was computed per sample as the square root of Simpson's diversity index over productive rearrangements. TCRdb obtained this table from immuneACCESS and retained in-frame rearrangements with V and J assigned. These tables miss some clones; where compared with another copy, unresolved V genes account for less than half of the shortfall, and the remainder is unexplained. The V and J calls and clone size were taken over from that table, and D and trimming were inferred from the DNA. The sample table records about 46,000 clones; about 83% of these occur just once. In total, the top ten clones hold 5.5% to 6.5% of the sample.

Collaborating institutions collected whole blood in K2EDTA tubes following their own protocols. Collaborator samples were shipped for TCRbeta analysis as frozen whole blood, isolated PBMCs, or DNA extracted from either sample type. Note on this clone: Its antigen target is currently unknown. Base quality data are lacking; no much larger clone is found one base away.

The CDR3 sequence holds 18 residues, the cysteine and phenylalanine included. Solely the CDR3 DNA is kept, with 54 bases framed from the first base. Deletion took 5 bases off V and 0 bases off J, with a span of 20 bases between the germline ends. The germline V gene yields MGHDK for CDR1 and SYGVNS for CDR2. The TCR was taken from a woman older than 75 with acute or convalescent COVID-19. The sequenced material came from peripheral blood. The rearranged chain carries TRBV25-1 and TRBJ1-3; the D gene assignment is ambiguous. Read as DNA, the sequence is TGTGCCAGCAGTAATAACGAAAAATTAATGAGCTCTGGAAACACCATATATTTT. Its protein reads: CASSNNEKLMSSGNTIYF.